A single sample is the source of the 3 T cell receptor beta chains below, sequenced in a study of identifying expanded T cells in peripheral blood. Here immunoSEQ multiplex PCR was the method, and the copy in TCRdb shows in-frame clones only, minus some. The sample contains 75,000 to 90,000 clones, roughly four fifths of which appear only once. Input material: blood. The receptors derive from a person aged 18 to 70 in good health.

The chain carries TRBV7-2 and TRBJ2-5; D perhaps matches TRBD1 (5 bases). CDR3 length: 14 residues. Trimming stripped 5 bases from V and 0 bases from J, with 10 bases between. CDR1 is SGHTA and CDR2 is FQGNSA in the germline V gene. CDR3 coding DNA: TGTGCCAGCAGCCCAGGGCGATACCAAGAGACCCAGTACTTC. Translation gives CASSPGRYQETQYF.

V and J are TRBV28 and TRBJ1-2; 7 bases are a match to TRBD1. CDR3 size: 14 residues. The germline gives CDR1 MDHEN, CDR2 SYDVKM. The V gene end was trimmed by 2 bases and the J gene end by 4 bases; junction bases not matched to a gene: 4. This CDR3 reads CASSLTGDAYGYTF. The DNA of the CDR3 is TGTGCCAGCAGTTTAACAGGGGATGCCTATGGCTACACCTTC.

This chain uses TRBV6-1 with TRBJ2-7, with 8 bases identical to TRBD1. The CDR3 totals 20 residues. V dropped 3 bases and J dropped 1; count of bases not matched to a gene: 20. Germline CDR1 is MNHNS and CDR2 is SASEGT. CDR3 loop: CASSDTRRTGLFLLSYEQYF. The CDR3 DNA sequence: TGTGCCAGCAGTGATACTCGGAGGACAGGGTTGTTCCTCCTGTCCTACGAGCAGTACTTC.